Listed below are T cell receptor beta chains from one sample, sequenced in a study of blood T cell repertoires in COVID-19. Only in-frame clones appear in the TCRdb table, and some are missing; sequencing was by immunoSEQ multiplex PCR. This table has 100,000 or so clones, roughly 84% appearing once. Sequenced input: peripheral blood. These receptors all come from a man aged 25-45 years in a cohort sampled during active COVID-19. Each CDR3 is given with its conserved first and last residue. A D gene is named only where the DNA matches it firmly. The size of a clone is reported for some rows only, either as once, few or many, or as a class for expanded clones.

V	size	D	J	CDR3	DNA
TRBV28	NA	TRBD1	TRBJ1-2	CASSTRDRGGIYGYTF	TGTGCCAGCAGCACTCGGGACAGGGGAGGAATCTATGGCTACACCTTC
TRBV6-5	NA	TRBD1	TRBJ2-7	CASSYDRDSPYEQYF	TGTGCCAGCAGTTATGATAGGGACAGCCCCTACGAGCAGTACTTC
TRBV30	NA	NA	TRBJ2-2	CAWSLRSGELFF	TGTGCCTGGAGTTTGCGGTCCGGGGAGCTGTTTTTT
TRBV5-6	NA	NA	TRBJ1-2	CASSFRGTNYGYTF	TGTGCCAGCAGCTTCCGAGGGACTAACTATGGCTACACCTTC
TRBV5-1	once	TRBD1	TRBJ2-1	CASSSNRDSSYNEQFF	TGCGCCAGCAGCTCAAACCGGGACAGCTCCTACAATGAGCAGTTCTTC
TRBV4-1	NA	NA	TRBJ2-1	CASSQVAGAQDEQFF	TGCGCCAGCAGCCAGGTTGCGGGGGCCCAGGATGAGCAGTTCTTC
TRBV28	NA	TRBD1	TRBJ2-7	CASSTGTESLPYEQYF	TGTGCCAGCAGTACCGGGACAGAGAGCCTTCCGTACGAGCAGTACTTC
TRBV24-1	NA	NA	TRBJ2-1	CATSGEGVNEQFF	TGTGCCACCAGCGGCGAAGGGGTAAATGAGCAGTTCTTC
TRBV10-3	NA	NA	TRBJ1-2	CAISGQEVVGYTF	TGTGCCATCAGTGGACAGGAAGTTGTGGGCTACACCTTC
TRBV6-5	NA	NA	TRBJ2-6	CASSTRDTGANVLTF	TGTGCCAGCAGTACCAGGGACACTGGGGCCAACGTCCTGACTTTC
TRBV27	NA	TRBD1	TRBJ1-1	CASSTLQGRAEAFF	TGTGCCAGCAGTACACTACAGGGGCGAGCTGAAGCTTTCTTT
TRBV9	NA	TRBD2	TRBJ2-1	CASSFRAGTSGYNEQFF	TGTGCCAGCAGCTTTCGAGCCGGGACTAGCGGATACAATGAGCAGTTCTTC
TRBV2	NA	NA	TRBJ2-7	CASSVQQSSYEQYF	TGTGCCAGCAGTGTACAACAGAGCTCCTACGAGCAGTACTTC
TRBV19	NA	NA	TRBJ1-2	CASSVIEQGGYGYTF	TGTGCCAGTAGCGTCATCGAACAGGGCGGCTATGGCTACACCTTC
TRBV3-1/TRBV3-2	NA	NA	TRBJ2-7	CASSLRQGPYEQYF	TGTGCCAGCAGCCTGCGTCAGGGTCCCTACGAGCAGTACTTC
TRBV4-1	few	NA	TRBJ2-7	CASSLTPLSDEQYF	TGCGCCAGCAGCCTCACCCCTCTTAGCGACGAGCAGTACTTC
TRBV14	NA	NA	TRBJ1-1	CASSQDGQPNTEAFF	TGTGCCAGCAGCCAAGACGGACAGCCGAACACTGAAGCTTTCTTT
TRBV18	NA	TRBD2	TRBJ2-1	CASSSGLATDNEQFF	TGTGCCAGCTCGTCGGGACTAGCGACTGACAATGAGCAGTTCTTC
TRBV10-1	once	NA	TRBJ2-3	CASSDGQGTDTQYF	TGCGCCAGCAGTGATGGCCAGGGAACAGATACGCAGTATTTT
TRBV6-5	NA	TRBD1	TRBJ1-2	CASGGTGAKDYGYTF	TGTGCCAGCGGGGGAACAGGGGCGAAAGACTATGGCTACACCTTC
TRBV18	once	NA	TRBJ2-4	CASSQLAKNIQYF	TGTGCCAGCTCACAACTAGCCAAAAACATTCAGTACTTC
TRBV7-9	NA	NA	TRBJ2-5	CASSLRHSDSWETQYF	TGTGCCAGCAGCTTACGGCATTCCGACAGTTGGGAGACCCAGTACTTC
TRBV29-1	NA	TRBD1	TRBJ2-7	CSASIRTGPGQYF	TGCAGCGCCTCGATCCGGACAGGGCCGGGGCAGTACTTC
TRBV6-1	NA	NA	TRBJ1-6	CASSERQAPNSPLHF	TGTGCCAGCAGTGAAAGACAGGCACCTAATTCACCCCTCCACTTT
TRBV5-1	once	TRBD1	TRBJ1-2	CASSLEGQGNGYTF	TGCGCCAGCAGCTTGGAGGGACAGGGCAATGGCTACACCTTC
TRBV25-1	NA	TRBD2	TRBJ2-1	CASSAGTSGNNEQFF	TGTGCCAGCAGTGCCGGGACTAGCGGGAACAATGAGCAGTTCTTC
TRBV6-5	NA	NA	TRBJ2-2	CAIGRGYTGELFF	TGTGCCATAGGGAGGGGGTACACCGGGGAGCTGTTTTTT
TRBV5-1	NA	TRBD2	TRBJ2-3	CASSETSGGSTDTQYF	TGCGCCAGCAGCGAGACTAGCGGGGGGTCCACAGATACGCAGTATTTT
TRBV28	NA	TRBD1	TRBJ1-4	CAAKGTDYEKLFF	TGTGCCGCGAAGGGGACAGATTATGAAAAACTGTTTTTT
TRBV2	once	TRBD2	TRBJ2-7	CATEGSGGREQYF	TGTGCCACGGAGGGGAGCGGGGGCAGGGAGCAGTACTTC
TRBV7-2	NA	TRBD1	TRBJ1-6	CASGVDRGNSPLHF	TGTGCCAGCGGAGTCGACAGGGGAAATTCACCCCTCCACTTT
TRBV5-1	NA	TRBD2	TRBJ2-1	CASSLAVAGGYNEQFF	TGCGCCAGCAGCTTGGCGGTAGCGGGGGGGTACAATGAGCAGTTCTTC
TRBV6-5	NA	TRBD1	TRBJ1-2	CASSQSGTGSGYTF	TGTGCCAGCTCTCAGTCCGGGACAGGGTCTGGCTACACCTTC
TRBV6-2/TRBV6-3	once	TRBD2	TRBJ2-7	CASSFWGGSSGSYEQYF	TGTGCCAGCAGTTTTTGGGGTGGATCTAGCGGTTCCTACGAGCAGTACTTC
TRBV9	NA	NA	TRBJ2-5	CASSLGGDGRTQYF	TGTGCCAGCAGCCTAGGCGGGGATGGGAGGACCCAGTACTTC
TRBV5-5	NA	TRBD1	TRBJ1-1	CASSAYDRGSEAFF	TGTGCCAGCAGCGCCTACGACAGGGGGTCTGAAGCTTTCTTT
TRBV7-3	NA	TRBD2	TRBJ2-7	CASSLGTSVFDEQYF	TGTGCCAGCAGCTTAGGGACTAGCGTTTTCGACGAGCAGTACTTC
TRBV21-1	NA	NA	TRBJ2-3	CASTLPVDRSSTDTQYF	TGTGCCAGCACCCTCCCGGTGGACAGATCTAGCACAGATACGCAGTATTTT
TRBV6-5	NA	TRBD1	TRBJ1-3	CASRRTGAGNTIYF	TGTGCCAGCAGACGTACAGGGGCTGGAAACACCATATATTTT
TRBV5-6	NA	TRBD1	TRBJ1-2	CASRSDRNYGYTF	TGTGCCAGCAGATCGGACAGGAACTATGGCTACACCTTC
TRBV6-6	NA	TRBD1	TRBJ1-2	CASDRGNYGYTF	TGTGCCTCGGACAGGGGTAACTATGGCTACACCTTC
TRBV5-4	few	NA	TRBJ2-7	CASSLYSDYEQYF	TGTGCCAGCAGCTTGTATAGTGACTACGAGCAGTACTTC
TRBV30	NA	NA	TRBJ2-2	CAWSRQVGGTQGAGELFF	TGTGCCTGGTCCCGCCAAGTCGGGGGTACCCAAGGAGCCGGGGAGCTGTTTTTT
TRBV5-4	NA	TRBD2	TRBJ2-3	CASSLMGGTDTQYF	TGTGCCAGCAGCTTGATGGGGGGGACAGATACGCAGTATTTT
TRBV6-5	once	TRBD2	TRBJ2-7	CASNPGGVGGYEQYF	TGTGCCAGCAACCCGGGAGGGGTAGGCGGCTACGAGCAGTACTTC